This T cell receptor beta chain was recovered during a study of shared clonotypes between healthy human individuals. Study-level points and caveats: All-four-donor shared clonotypes had higher generation probabilities than non-shared clonotypes did.

The assay was run at deep level. The method was immunoSEQ multiplex PCR; TCRdb's version includes in-frame clones alone and lacks a portion of them. Among approximately 2.3 million clones listed, about 92% were seen once. Those who donated were healthy HIV-negative adults, with no recent acute infections or vaccinations reported. This CDR3 is 13 amino acids long. Trimming shortened V by 5 bases and J by 2 bases, and 11 bases separated the two germline ends. Germline V gives CDR1 SGHRS, CDR2 YFSETQ. About this clone itself: The antigen is undetermined.

This sequence originates from a man younger than 35 in good health. Some clones in this sample may be carry-over from other donors' samples. The specimen sequenced was naive CD4+ T cells from PBMCs. As to subset: CD45RA+ positively selected. The genes are TRBV5-1 and TRBJ2-7, with a weak D call TRBD2 (6 bases). In nucleotides, the CDR3 is TGCGCCAGCAGGTGGGAGGAGACCTACGAGCAGTACTTC. Protein: CASRWEETYEQYF.